This T cell receptor (beta chain) was recorded in a study of shared clonotypes between healthy human individuals. The authors distributed each subset's genomic DNA evenly over several immunoSEQ plates. Assay used: immunoSEQ multiplex PCR; TCRdb lists only in-frame clones, some missing. The repertoire has hundreds of thousands of clones, about 95% of them found once; the top ten carry less than 0.13%. Only CD45RO-negative cells positively selected for CCR7 counted as naive CD8 cells, so terminally differentiated effector memory CD45RA+ cells were excluded. J lost 4 bases, V lost 6 bases, and 5 bases had no gene match. In germline, CDR1 is MDHEN, CDR2 SYDVKM. This CDR3 comprises 15 residues.

This chain uses TRBV28 with TRBJ2-3, with TRBD1 matching 12 bases. Input material: naive CD8+ T cells sorted from blood. The TCR was taken from a woman aged 30 to 39 in good health. CDR3 sequence reads: CASSAGTGGADTQYF. DNA for the CDR3: TGTGCCAGCAGCGCCGGGACAGGGGGCGCAGATACGCAGTATTTT.